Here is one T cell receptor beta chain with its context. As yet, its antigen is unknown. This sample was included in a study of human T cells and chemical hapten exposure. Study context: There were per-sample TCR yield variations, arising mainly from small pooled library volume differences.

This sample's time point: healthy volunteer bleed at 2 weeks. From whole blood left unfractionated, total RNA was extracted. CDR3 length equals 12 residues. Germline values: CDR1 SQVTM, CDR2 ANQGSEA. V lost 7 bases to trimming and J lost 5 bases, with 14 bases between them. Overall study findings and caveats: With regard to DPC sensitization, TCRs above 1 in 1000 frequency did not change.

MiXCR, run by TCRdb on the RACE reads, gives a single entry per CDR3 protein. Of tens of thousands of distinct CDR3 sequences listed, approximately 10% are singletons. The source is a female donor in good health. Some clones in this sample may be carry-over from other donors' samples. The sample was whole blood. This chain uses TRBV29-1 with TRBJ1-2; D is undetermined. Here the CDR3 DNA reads TGCAGCGCGGAGAGGGTAGGGTATGGCTACACCTTC. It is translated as CSAERVGYGYTF.